What follows are 16 T cell receptor beta chains derived from one specimen sequenced in a study of blood T cell repertoires in COVID-19. Sequenced by immunoSEQ multiplex PCR; TCRdb stores in-frame clones only, minus some. The table has 90,000 to 150,000 clones, roughly 76% seen once. Sequencing was carried out using peripheral blood. These receptors were obtained from a human donor in a cohort sampled during active COVID-19.

The V gene is TRBV11-3, the J gene TRBJ2-7; 8 bases match TRBD1. V gave up 5 bases and J gave up 0 bases; unmatched junction bases: 6. CDR3 size: 15 residues. Germline lookup yields CDR1 SGHNT and CDR2 YENEEA. The CDR3 coding sequence is TGTGCCAGCAGCACCAGGACAGGGAGCTCCTACGAGCAGTACTTC. This encodes CASSTRTGSSYEQYF. Together with reference TRBV11-3 and TRBJ2-7, the CDR3 gives the full variable domain: EAGVVQSPRYKIIEKKQPVAFWCNPISGHNTLYWYLQNLGQGPELLIRYENEEAVDDSQLPKDRFSAERLKGVDSTLKIQPAELGDSAVYLCASSTRTGSSYEQYFGPGTRLTVT.

This clone was detected only a few times. The chain has TRBV7-2 and TRBJ1-6; a possible D gene is TRBD1 (5 bases). V shed 5 bases and J shed 6 bases, with 17 bases lying between them. The CDR3 sequence is 16 residues long. Per the germline V gene, CDR1 is SGHTA and CDR2 is FQGNSA. CDR3 residues: CASSPPGGGGNSPLHF. The CDR3 region has the DNA TGTGCCAGCAGCCCGCCGGGCGGGGGAGGTAATTCACCCCTCCACTTT.

This clone showed up just once. J is TRBJ2-5 and V is TRBV28; tentatively, D is TRBD1 (6 bases). The CDR3 consists of 14 residues. Trimming took 2 bases from V and 1 from J, leaving 8 bases between them. The germline gives CDR1 MDHEN, CDR2 SYDVKM. CDR3 loop: CASSLGTTQETQYF. CDR3 nucleotide sequence: TGTGCCAGCAGTTTAGGGACAACCCAAGAGACCCAGTACTTC.

V gene TRBV19 combines with J gene TRBJ2-3; tentative D call: TRBD1 (5 bases). Germline CDR1 is LNHDA and CDR2 is SQIVND (reference sequence). This CDR3 has 15 residues. The germline V and J ends were trimmed by 5 bases and 2 bases, with 14 bases remaining between them. CDR3 DNA: TGTGCCAGTAGTCCGCGGACATTTAACACAGATACGCAGTATTTT. This gives the protein CASSPRTFNTDTQYF.

The rearrangement joins TRBV28 to TRBJ1-1; 7 bases align to TRBD1. The germline CDR1 and CDR2 sequences are MDHEN and SYDVKM. This CDR3 spans 14 amino acids. Trimming removed 4 bases from V and 4 bases from J; junction bases left unmatched: 6. The CDR3 here is CASSSGQRRTEAFF. As DNA, the CDR3 is TGTGCCAGCAGTTCGGGACAGCGTCGCACTGAAGCTTTCTTT.

This chain links TRBV6-5 with TRBJ1-2; possibly TRBD1 for D (6 bases). This CDR3 spans 15 amino acids. V lost 6 bases and J lost 0, with 14 bases in between. Per germline, CDR1 MNHEY and CDR2 SVGAGI. In DNA form, the CDR3 reads TGTGCCAGCAGGGGGACAAGTCCAACTAACTATGGCTACACCTTC. Its translation is CASRGTSPTNYGYTF.

This chain joins TRBV2 and TRBJ1-6; the D is unclear. V shed 5 bases and J shed 5 bases, with 16 bases lying between them. CDR3 length equals 16 residues. Germline CDR1 is SNHLY and CDR2 is FYNNEI. CDR3 nucleotide sequence: TGTGCCAGCAGTCTCTTCCGGGAGCTGAATAATTCACCCCTCCACTTT. Encoded protein: CASSLFRELNNSPLHF.

The chain joins TRBV21-1 to TRBJ2-5; no DNA check was done on the table's D call, TRBD1. TRBV21-1 is an annotated pseudogene. There are 16 residues in the CDR3. The CDR3 spells CASSTQTGTEQETQYF. The DNA of the CDR3 is TGTGCCAGCAGCACCCAAACCGGGACAGAACAAGAGACCCAGTACTTC.

Only a few counts were recorded for this clone. V usage is TRBV7-6 and J usage is TRBJ1-1; D remains ambiguous. Trimming stripped 5 bases from V and 0 bases from J, with 7 bases between. CDR3 length: 13 amino acids. The germline V gene encodes CDR1 SGHVS and CDR2 FNYEAQ. The CDR3 reads CASSIDLNTEAFF. In nucleotides, the CDR3 is TGTGCCAGCAGCATAGACTTGAACACTGAAGCTTTCTTT.

The V gene is TRBV28, the J gene TRBJ2-5; D not certain. CDR3 size: 13 residues. CDR1 and CDR2 (germline): MDHEN, SYDVKM. V shed 3 bases and J shed 9 bases, with 14 bases lying between them. This CDR3 is CASSFSSGGAQYF. CDR3 DNA: TGTGCCAGCAGTTTTTCATCGGGTGGAGCCCAGTACTTC. Using reference TRBV28 and TRBJ2-5 for the parts outside the CDR3, the full variable domain is DVKVTQSSRYLVKRTGEKVFLECVQDMDHENMFWYRQDPGLGLRLIYFSYDVKMKEKGDIPEGYSVSREKKERFSLILESASTNQTSMYLCASSFSSGGAQYFGPGTRLLVL.

The chain couples TRBV30 to TRBJ2-7; possible D gene TRBD1, 6 bases. The CDR3 extends over 14 amino acids. Trimming took off 0 bases at V and 6 bases at J, with 15 bases between the two ends. CDR1 GTSNPN and CDR2 SVGIG come from the germline V gene (reference sequence). The CDR3: CAWSVSGGRVEQYF. CDR3 nucleotides: TGTGCCTGGAGTGTAAGTGGGGGCAGGGTCGAGCAGTACTTC. Filled out from reference TRBV30 and TRBJ2-7, the complete variable domain reads SQTIHQWPATLVQPVGSPLSLECTVEGTSNPNLYWYRQAAGRGLQLLFYSVGIGQISSEVPQNLSASRPQDRQFILSSKKLLLSDSGFYLCAWSVSGGRVEQYFGPGTRLTVT.

The chain links TRBV5-6 to TRBJ2-7, with D possibly being TRBD1 (7 bases). Trimming pared 1 base from V and 0 bases from J, leaving 14 bases between. Germline V gene lookup returns CDR1 SGHDT and CDR2 YYEEEE. CDR3 length: 16 amino acids. The CDR3 nucleotides read TGTGCCAGCAGCTTGTGGGGGGCAGGGGGCTCCTACGAGCAGTACTTC. Translating it yields CASSLWGAGGSYEQYF. Based on the CDR3 plus reference TRBV5-6 and TRBJ2-7, the full variable domain is DAGVTQSPTHLIKTRGQQVTLRCSPKSGHDTVSWYQQALGQGPQFIFQYYEEEERQRGNFPDRFSGHQFPNYSSELNVNALLLGDSALYLCASSLWGAGGSYEQYFGPGTRLTVT.

This chain connects TRBV19 to TRBJ2-1, with TRBD2 matching 10 bases. In germline, CDR1 is LNHDA, CDR2 SQIVND (reference sequence). The CDR3 is 17 amino acids. Trimming removed 4 bases from V and 3 bases from J; junction bases left unmatched: 9. CDR3 coding DNA: TGTGCCAGTAGTAAAAGAGCGGGAGGGCTTGACTACAATGAGCAGTTCTTC. It encodes CASSKRAGGLDYNEQFF.

A remark on this clone: An end of the junction differs from the germline gene, which may be a read error. The rearrangement uses TRBV5-6 and TRBJ2-7; D is possibly TRBD2 (6 bases). The V gene's germline CDR1 is SGHDT and CDR2 YYEEEE. The CDR3 is 11 residues long. The CDR3 nucleotides are TGTGCCAGCAGCTTGTTAACTAGCCTCGACTTC. It codes for CASSLLTSLDF.

The chain is built from TRBV5-5 and TRBJ1-1; TRBD1 agrees at 9 bases. This CDR3 region has 19 residues. The germline CDR1 and CDR2 sequences are SGHKS and YYEKEE (reference sequence). V was pared by 4 bases and J by 1 base, with 17 bases of the junction left unmatched. CDR3 sequence (DNA): TGTGCCAGCAGCCCCAGGGGGCTGACAGGGGGACGGACGAACACTGAAGCTTTCTTT. This sequence encodes CASSPRGLTGGRTNTEAFF.

The gene calls are TRBV29-1 and TRBJ2-5; D is uncertain. CDR1 and CDR2 (germline): SQVTM, ANQGSEA. The V end was cut by 3 bases, the J end by 1 base, with 9 bases between. The CDR3 is 13 amino acids. The chain's CDR3 is CSVDRDSQETQYF. The CDR3 DNA follows: TGCAGCGTTGACCGAGACTCCCAAGAGACCCAGTACTTC.